Listed below are T cell receptor beta chains from one sample, sequenced in a study of cytomegalovirus exposure and HLA in healthy donors. Profiled with immunoSEQ multiplex PCR; TCRdb holds only in-frame clones, not every one. The sample has 150,000 to 200,000 clones; 84% are singletons. Sample: PBMCs. These TCRs come from a man between 18 and 35 years old in good health and CMV-seronegative. CDR3s include the opening cysteine and the closing phenylalanine or tryptophan. The D gene is left open where the match is weak. Not all rows give a size; the values are once, few, many and, for expanded clones, a class.

cdr3_nt cdr3_aa d_call v_call clone_size j_call
TGTGCCAGCAGCCCATCCTACGAGCAGTACTTC CASSPSYEQYF . TRBV6-1 . TRBJ2-7
TGTGCCAGCAGCGGGGCGGCCCAGGAGGGGACCCAGTACTTC CASSGAAQEGTQYF . TRBV6-1 . TRBJ2-5
TGTGCCAGCAGCTTAAGAGGACAGGGAATTTCGGGATATGAGCAGTTCTTC CASSLRGQGISGYEQFF TRBD1 TRBV7-9 few TRBJ2-1
TGTGCCAGTAGTTCACTACAGGGTCGCGAGCAGTTCTTC CASSSLQGREQFF . TRBV19 once TRBJ2-1
TGTGCCAGCAGCTTAGGGCCGGGACAGGGAGACATTCAGTACTTC CASSLGPGQGDIQYF TRBD1 TRBV7-2 once TRBJ2-4
TGTGCCAGCTCACTTACACAGGGGGCTGGGGCCAACGTCCTGACTTTC CASSLTQGAGANVLTF TRBD1 TRBV18 . TRBJ2-6
TGTGCCAGCAGTCGACAGGGAACGAACACTGAAGCTTTCTTT CASSRQGTNTEAFF TRBD1 TRBV6-5 . TRBJ1-1
TGTGCCAGCCTTGACAGGGGTAATAATGAAAAACTGTTTTTT CASLDRGNNEKLFF TRBD1 TRBV28 few TRBJ1-4
TGTGCCAGCAAAGGACAGGGGCTCTCCTCCTACGAGCAGTACTTC CASKGQGLSSYEQYF TRBD1 TRBV6-1 . TRBJ2-7
TGTGCCAACAGCGCGAGCGACAGTATCTCCTACGAGCAGTACTTC CANSASDSISYEQYF . TRBV2 . TRBJ2-7
TGTGCCAGCAGCCCAGGGACAACACCCTCGAACTATGGCTACACCTTC CASSPGTTPSNYGYTF . TRBV9 . TRBJ1-2
TGCGCCAGCAGCTTGTCCCGCGGCGGCCGGGAGCAGTTCTTC CASSLSRGGREQFF . TRBV5-1 . TRBJ2-1
TGTGCCAGCAAGACCTTAGCGGGGGGCCGGGGCACCGGGGAGCTGTTTTTT CASKTLAGGRGTGELFF TRBD2 TRBV2 . TRBJ2-2
TGTGCCAGCAGCTTCGCTGGAGGCTATGGCTACACCTTC CASSFAGGYGYTF . TRBV27 . TRBJ1-2
TGTGCCACCGGAGAGGGACTAGCGGGAGGTGGTAATACAGATACGCAGTATTTT CATGEGLAGGGNTDTQYF TRBD2 TRBV10-3 . TRBJ2-3
TGCAGCGGGGGAGCGGGATCGGGGGGCTACACCTTC CSGGAGSGGYTF . TRBV29-1 . TRBJ1-2
TGTGCCAGCAGCTTAGGATCGGGGGAGACCCAGTACTTC CASSLGSGETQYF . TRBV7-2 . TRBJ2-5
TGTGCCTGGAGTAATTTGAGAGGGTCGGAGACCCAGTACTTC CAWSNLRGSETQYF . TRBV30 . TRBJ2-5
TGTGCCAGCAGCCCGGACAGCATGAACACTGAAGCTTTCTTT CASSPDSMNTEAFF . TRBV9 . TRBJ1-1
TGTGCCTGTACCCCCTTGCTTGGTGGGCATAACTATGGCTACACCTTC CACTPLLGGHNYGYTF . TRBV30 . TRBJ1-2
TGTGCCAGCCAGTCCCCCGGGAAACTGTTTTTT CASQSPGKLFF . TRBV19 . TRBJ1-4
TGTGCCAGCAGTTGGGGAGGAACCAACGAGCAGTACTTC CASSWGGTNEQYF . TRBV28 few TRBJ2-7
TGCGCCAGCAGCCAAGCGGGGGGGACGGGGGAGCAGTACTTC CASSQAGGTGEQYF TRBD2 TRBV4-1 . TRBJ2-7
TGTGCCAGCAGCCCCAGCGGGAGTTGGAGCTATGAGCAGTTCTTC CASSPSGSWSYEQFF TRBD2 TRBV9 . TRBJ2-1
TGTGCCAGCAGTCAGGGTAGGGACACTGAAGCTTTCTTT CASSQGRDTEAFF . TRBV6-5 . TRBJ1-1
TGCGCCAGCGCGACTAGCGGGGGGGAAGATACGCAGTATTTT CASATSGGEDTQYF TRBD2 TRBV4-1 . TRBJ2-3
TGTGCCAGCAGCTTGCTCAATAGAGGCTACGAGCAGTACTTC CASSLLNRGYEQYF . TRBV5-5 . TRBJ2-7
TGTGCCAGTAGTATTCGACAGCACTATGGCTACACCTTC CASSIRQHYGYTF . TRBV19 . TRBJ1-2
TGTGCCAGCAGTTTAGGACTAGCGGCAATCTACAATGAGCAGTTCTTC CASSLGLAAIYNEQFF TRBD2 TRBV28 few TRBJ2-1
TGTGCCAGCTCTACCAGGGGGAATCAGCCCCAGCATTTT CASSTRGNQPQHF TRBD1 TRBV7-2 . TRBJ1-5
TGTGCCAGCAGCTCCACGAACACCGGGGAGCTGTTTTTT CASSSTNTGELFF . TRBV7-9 . TRBJ2-2
TGTGCCAGCAGTGGGGGCCTAAGCTACGAGCAGTACTTC CASSGGLSYEQYF . TRBV2 . TRBJ2-7
TGTGCCAGCAGCTTCCTGACTAGCGGGGGCCCAGATACGCAGTATTTT CASSFLTSGGPDTQYF TRBD2 TRBV7-3 . TRBJ2-3
TGTGCCAGCAGCCCAAGGACTAGCGGGAGGCCAGATACGCAGTATTTT CASSPRTSGRPDTQYF TRBD2 TRBV7-8 once TRBJ2-3
TGTGCCAGCCGGGGTGGCAACTCCTACGAGCAGTACTTC CASRGGNSYEQYF . TRBV27 few TRBJ2-7
TGCAGCGTTGAAGGGGGACTAGCGGGAGGAAGTCTCCCGTACGGGCAGTACTTC CSVEGGLAGGSLPYGQYF TRBD2 TRBV29-1 . TRBJ2-7